These 11 T cell receptor beta chains came from one sample sequenced in a study of T cells in Graves' hyperthyroidism and ophthalmopathy. Authors of the study amplified TCR beta CDR3 regions from RNA transcripts. The TCR CDR3 was amplified in a first-round RT-PCR using the HTBI primer set. A single record per CDR3 protein comes from TCRdb applying MiXCR to the multiplex PCR reads. The data hold around 210,000 distinct CDR3 sequences, with around 16% observed a single time. Specimen: blood. All receptors come from a woman aged 45-59 years with Graves' hyperthyroidism.

To note about this clonotype: A much larger clone differs from this one at a single base, so this may be a read error. V usage is TRBV20-1 and J usage is TRBJ1-4; 7 positions match TRBD1. This CDR3 spans 15 amino acids. With 6 bases clipped from V and 9 bases from J, the junction kept 16 bases outside the gene matches. CDR1 is DFQATT, CDR2 SNEGSKA, per germline (reference sequence). CDR3 in DNA: TGCAGTGCCGCAAAACGGACAGGTCTAGCCAAAAAACTGTTTTTT. This codes for CSAAKRTGLAKKLFF.

This clonotype appeared a few times. This chain connects TRBV10-3 to TRBJ2-5; D may be TRBD2 (5 bases). Looked up from germline, CDR1 is ENHRY and CDR2 is SYGVKD. This CDR3 comprises 12 residues. Between the trimmed V and J ends, which lost 3 bases and 8 bases, there was a span of 10 bases. The CDR3 loop is CAISERGNTQYF. The CDR3 region has the DNA TGTGCCATCAGTGAAAGAGGGAATACCCAGTACTTC.

This clonotype was counted at least ten times. J is TRBJ1-1 and V is TRBV12-3 or TRBV12-4, with unresolved D. The CDR3 extends over 14 amino acids. V lost 7 bases and J lost 1, with 13 bases in between. CDR3 coding DNA: TGTGCCAGCAAACCTGCCCGGGGGAACACTGAAGCTTTCTTT. Its protein is CASKPARGNTEAFF.

This clonotype has at least ten counts. This chain joins TRBV19 and TRBJ1-1; no firm D call. In germline, CDR1 is LNHDA, CDR2 SQIVND (reference sequence). This CDR3 is built from 13 residues. Trimming pared 3 bases from V and 7 bases from J, leaving 12 bases between. DNA for the CDR3: TGTGCCAGTAGTATTTTGGACGGGGTTGAAGCTTTCTTT. Its translation: CASSILDGVEAFF. Filled out from reference TRBV19 and TRBJ1-1, the complete variable domain reads DGGITQSPKYLFRKEGQNVTLSCEQNLNHDAMYWYRQDPGQGLRLIYYSQIVNDFQKGDIAEGYSVSREKKESFPLTVTSAQKNPTAFYLCASSILDGVEAFFGQGTRLTVV.

This chain links TRBV29-1 with TRBJ1-2; 8 bases match TRBD1. The germline V gene has CDR1 SQVTM and CDR2 ANQGSEA. V dropped 2 bases and J dropped 6; count of bases not matched to a gene: 8. This CDR3 comprises 14 residues. CDR3 loop: CSVELDRGVNGYTF. The CDR3, as DNA: TGCAGCGTTGAACTCGACAGGGGAGTTAATGGCTACACCTTC. The full variable domain, rest sourced from reference TRBV29-1 and TRBJ1-2, is SAVISQKPSRDICQRGTSLTIQCQVDSQVTMMFWYRQQPGQSLTLIATANQGSEATYESGFVIDKFPISRPNLTFSTLTVSNMSPEDSSIYLCSVELDRGVNGYTFGSGTRLTVV.

In its sample, this clonotype was seen many times. The rearrangement joins TRBV27 to TRBJ2-7; D may match TRBD1 or TRBD2 (5 bases each). The CDR3 consists of 14 residues. Looked up from germline, CDR1 is MNHEY and CDR2 is SMNVEV (reference sequence). The ends were cut back, 2 bases at V and 2 bases at J, with 10 bases in the middle. The CDR3 reads CASSLGGKPYEQYF. The CDR3 DNA reads as TGTGCCAGCAGTTTAGGGGGAAAACCCTACGAGCAGTACTTC.

Ten or more counts support this clonotype. The chain uses TRBV5-1 and TRBJ2-7, with D perhaps TRBD2 (5 bases). V was pared by 3 bases and J by 4 bases, with 11 bases between. This CDR3 has 13 residues. The germline gives CDR1 SGHRS, CDR2 YFSETQ. CDR3: CASSSASGYEQYF. For the CDR3, the DNA is TGCGCCAGCAGCTCCGCGTCGGGGTACGAGCAGTACTTC.

This clonotype showed up many times. The V call is TRBV12-3 or TRBV12-4, the J call TRBJ2-5; maybe TRBD1 (5 bases). The CDR3 consists of 13 residues. V was trimmed by 7 bases and J by 4 bases, leaving 13 bases between them. CDR3 nucleotides: TGTGCCAGCAAGATCTCAGGGCGAGAGACCCAGTACTTC. It codes for CASKISGRETQYF.

Many counts were recorded for this clonotype. The chain has TRBV4-1 and TRBJ2-1; D call uncertain. CDR3 length equals 11 residues. Trimming pared 1 base from V and 10 bases from J, leaving 5 bases between. CDR1 and CDR2 from the germline V gene are MGHRA and YSYEKL. The CDR3 region has the DNA TGCGCCAGCAGCCAAGTCGGGGAGCAGTTCTTC. Protein sequence: CASSQVGEQFF.

As regards this clonotype: This may be a read error, as it is one base from a much larger clone. V is TRBV12-5 and J is TRBJ2-3; D uncertain. This CDR3 contains 17 residues. Looked up from germline, CDR1 is LGHNT and CDR2 is FRNRAP. Trimming removed 2 bases at V and 1 base at J, with 16 bases between. The CDR3 here is CASGLPTNLDGTDTQYF. In DNA form, the CDR3 reads TGTGCTAGTGGTTTGCCCACAAATTTGGACGGCACAGATACGCAGTATTTT.

As for this clonotype: This may arise from a read error, as a much more abundant clone is one base away. V and J are TRBV6-2 or TRBV6-3 and TRBJ1-5; possibly TRBD1 for D (6 bases). V was cut by 5 bases and J by 1 base, with 15 bases left in between. CDR1 and CDR2 (germline): MNHEY, SVGEGT. The CDR3 is 16 residues long. CDR3 region: CASSPQGRVSNQPQHF. The DNA for the CDR3 is TGTGCCAGCAGTCCCCAGGGGAGGGTGAGCAATCAGCCCCAGCATTTT.